These 28 T cell receptor beta chains were all obtained from the same sample, sequenced in a study of Tregs in tolerant kidney transplant recipients (dated by TCRdb to about 2019). Library preparation was by the immunoSEQ multiplex PCR assay. The immuneACCESS repertoire file appears here via TCRdb, limited to in-frame rearrangements. These files lack a portion of the clones; in checked studies, under half of the deficit traces to unresolved V genes, and the cause of the others is not known. The sample table shows 60,000 to 70,000 clones, and over 85% are seen once. In total, the top ten clones hold 11% of the sample. Explained via the paper, the time point label denotes: blood sample drawn before combined kidney and bone marrow transplant. Sequences were derived from CD8+ T cells from blood, sampled before the transplant. The receptor set was obtained from a human donor who received a combined kidney and bone marrow transplant.

This clone was seen only once. J is TRBJ2-7 and V is TRBV5-5; D not certain. The ends were cut back, 1 base at V and 3 bases at J, with 14 bases in the middle. CDR3 length: 15 residues. Germline V gene sequence: CDR1 SGHKS, CDR2 YYEKEE (reference sequence). This CDR3 reads CASSLLVAPNYEQYF. The CDR3 bases are TGTGCCAGCAGCTTGTTAGTCGCACCGAACTACGAGCAGTACTTC.

The V and J genes are TRBV28 and TRBJ1-3; D unclear. The CDR3 is 13 amino acids. V shed 7 bases and J shed 6 bases, with 13 bases lying between them. Germline V gene lookup returns CDR1 MDHEN and CDR2 SYDVKM. The CDR3 DNA reads as TGTGCCAGCACCTACCCGCCCGAAAACACCATATATTTT. The encoded protein is CASTYPPENTIYF.

J is TRBJ1-1 and V is TRBV4-1; no clear D gene. Deletions cut 0 bases from V and 0 bases from J, with 11 bases between. Germline V gene data show CDR1 as MGHRA and CDR2 as YSYEKL. This CDR3 spans 16 amino acids. CDR3 DNA sequence: TGCGCCAGCAGCCAAGACCCAGGATACATGAACACTGAAGCTTTCTTT. The encoded protein is CASSQDPGYMNTEAFF.

The chain uses TRBV5-1 and TRBJ1-2; possible D gene TRBD1, 6 bases. The germline V and J ends were trimmed by 0 bases and 3 bases, with 6 bases remaining between them. Germline values: CDR1 SGHRS, CDR2 YFSETQ. This CDR3 is 13 amino acids long. CDR3 amino acids: CASSLEGDYGYTF. Written as DNA, the CDR3 is TGCGCCAGCAGCTTGGAGGGGGACTATGGCTACACCTTC.

This chain joins TRBV5-5 and TRBJ2-3; 10 bases align to TRBD2. The V and J ends lost 6 bases and 3 bases, in that order; junction bases with no gene match: 7. Germline V gene sequence: CDR1 SGHKS, CDR2 YYEKEE (reference sequence). The CDR3 is made up of 15 amino acids. The DNA for the CDR3 is TGTGCCAGCACGGGTAGCGGGGGGCTAACAGATACGCAGTATTTT. The encoded protein is CASTGSGGLTDTQYF.

This sequence joins TRBV25-1 and TRBJ1-1; no reliable D call. The CDR3 covers 12 residues. The germline gives CDR1 MGHDK, CDR2 SYGVNS. Trimming left V 4 bases short and J 8 bases short, with 11 bases between. As DNA, the CDR3 is TGTGCCAGCAGTGGGGTTTTCGGGGAAGCTTTCTTT. This encodes CASSGVFGEAFF.

The J gene is TRBJ1-1, the V gene TRBV19, with D maybe TRBD1 (6 bases). Germline CDR1 reads LNHDA; CDR2 reads SQIVND (reference sequence). The V gene lost 3 bases and the J gene lost 0 bases, with 8 bases spanning the gap. CDR3 size: 14 residues. The CDR3 reads CASSMTGMNTEAFF. For the CDR3, the DNA is TGTGCCAGTAGTATGACAGGAATGAACACTGAAGCTTTCTTT.

This clone came up once. The rearrangement joins TRBV11-2 to TRBJ1-3; TRBD1 might be the D (6 bases). The CDR3 has 12 amino acids. Germline-derived CDR1 and CDR2 are SGHAT and FQNNGV. The ends were cut back, 8 bases at V and 6 bases at J, with 11 bases in the middle. The DNA of the CDR3 is TGTGCCAGCCAAGCAGGGGAAAACACCATATATTTT. This codes for CASQAGENTIYF.

Here the CDR3 reads CASSLGEGENTEAFF. The CDR3 bases are TGTGCCAGCAGCTTAGGCGAGGGAGAGAACACTGAAGCTTTCTTT. This chain connects TRBV11-2 to TRBJ1-1; D is uncertain. Germline CDR1 and CDR2: SGHAT and FQNNGV. Deletions cut 1 base from V and 1 base from J, with 10 bases between. This CDR3 has 15 residues.

This chain uses TRBV6-6 with TRBJ1-4; D unclear. The CDR3 consists of 15 residues. Germline values: CDR1 MNHNY, CDR2 SVGAGI (reference sequence). Trimming left V 5 bases short and J 2 bases short, with 12 bases between. CDR3 DNA: TGTGCCAGCAGTCAGTACAGAGGGACTAATGAAAAACTGTTTTTT. Its translation: CASSQYRGTNEKLFF.

The V call is TRBV7-3, the J call TRBJ1-2; D remains ambiguous. Germline CDR1 and CDR2: SGHTA and FQGTGA. The V end was cut by 7 bases, the J end by 4 bases, with 7 bases between. The CDR3 extends over 11 amino acids. CDR3 residues: CASIPSYGYTF. For the CDR3, the DNA is TGTGCCAGCATCCCGTCCTATGGCTACACCTTC.

The rearrangement uses TRBV7-9 and TRBJ2-1; D not certain. Germline V gene lookup returns CDR1 SEHNR and CDR2 FQNEAQ (reference sequence). This CDR3 spans 16 amino acids. V was pared by 5 bases and J by 0 bases, with 14 bases between. CDR3 in amino acids: CASSTLKALSYNEQFF. CDR3 DNA sequence: TGTGCCAGCAGCACCCTAAAAGCGCTCTCCTACAATGAGCAGTTCTTC.

The chain employs TRBV5-3 and TRBJ2-7; D might be TRBD1 (6 bases). TRBV5-3 counts as an open reading frame of uncertain function. Trimming removed 1 base at V and 7 bases at J, with 9 bases between. The CDR3 length is 12 residues. In DNA, the CDR3 is TGTGCCAGAAGCTTGCAGGGGCGGGAGCAGTACTTC. It specifies CARSLQGREQYF.

Concerning this clone itself: This CDR3 is also generated by other DNA sequences in the sample. This chain uses TRBV4-2 with TRBJ2-2; D is unclear. V shed 0 bases and J shed 6 bases, with 5 bases lying between them. From germline, CDR1 is LGHNA and CDR2 YNFKEQ. The CDR3 sequence is 13 residues long. The CDR3 coding sequence is TGTGCCAGCAGCCAAGACTTGTCCGGGGAGCTGTTTTTT. Translation gives CASSQDLSGELFF.

The chain recombines TRBV11-3 with TRBJ2-7; 9 bases agree with TRBD2. V was clipped by 6 bases and J by 2 bases; unmatched bases: 5. Germline V CDR1 and CDR2: SGHNT, YENEEA. The CDR3 has 14 amino acids. The CDR3 DNA is TGTGCCAGCAGTTGGACTAGCGAAACCTACGAGCAGTACTTC. It specifies CASSWTSETYEQYF.

The rearrangement uses TRBV4-1 and TRBJ2-1; no clear D gene. The CDR3 consists of 15 residues. V was pared by 1 base and J by 8 bases, with 15 bases between. Per germline, CDR1 MGHRA and CDR2 YSYEKL. The chain's CDR3 is CASSQVPLSPDEQFF. The CDR3 DNA sequence: TGCGCCAGCAGCCAAGTACCCCTTAGTCCCGATGAGCAGTTCTTC.

The chain links TRBV10-3 to TRBJ2-7; TRBD1 is a possible D gene (6 bases). The V gene lost 3 bases and the J gene lost 2 bases, with 17 bases spanning the gap. The CDR3 is 16 amino acids. Germline V gives CDR1 ENHRY, CDR2 SYGVKD. The CDR3 sequence: CAISDSTGTSTYEQYF. The CDR3 nucleotides read TGTGCCATCAGTGATTCGACCGGGACATCGACCTACGAGCAGTACTTC.

The V and J genes are TRBV2 and TRBJ2-7, with D hard to call. Trimming left V 6 bases short and J 6 bases short, with 12 bases between. Germline CDR1 is SNHLY and CDR2 is FYNNEI. The CDR3 sequence is 12 residues long. The CDR3 is CASSSPRGEQYF. The CDR3 DNA reads as TGTGCCAGCAGCTCCCCCCGCGGCGAGCAGTACTTC.

The rearrangement uses TRBV5-1 and TRBJ2-7; 10 bases line up with TRBD2. The V gene end was trimmed by 4 bases and the J gene end by 1 base; junction bases not matched to a gene: 14. The CDR3 contains 18 residues. Per the germline V gene, CDR1 is SGHRS and CDR2 is YFSETQ. CDR3 DNA sequence: TGCGCCAGCAGCCTCCCCAAATCGACTAGCGGGTCTTCCTACGAGCAGTACTTC. Encoded protein: CASSLPKSTSGSSYEQYF. The full variable domain, with the rest looked up from reference TRBV5-1 and TRBJ2-7, is KAGVTQTPRYLIKTRGQQVTLSCSPISGHRSVSWYQQTPGQGLQFLFEYFSETQRNKGNFPGRFSGRQFSNSRSEMNVSTLELGDSALYLCASSLPKSTSGSSYEQYFGPGTRLTVT.

J is TRBJ2-7 and V is TRBV6-5; 10 bases are a match to TRBD1. Germline V CDR1 and CDR2: MNHEY, SVGAGI. V shed 6 bases, J shed 4 bases, and the junction held 6 bases outside the gene matches. This CDR3 is built from 14 residues. Here the CDR3 DNA reads TGTGCCAGCAGAGCGCCGGGACAGGGGTACGAGCAGTACTTC. Protein: CASRAPGQGYEQYF.

The rearrangement joins TRBV9 to TRBJ1-3; no reliable D call. Germline CDR1 is SGDLS and CDR2 is YYNGEE. The CDR3 extends over 13 amino acids. Trimming cost V 3 bases and J 4 bases, with 8 bases left between them. CDR3 in amino acids: CASSGILGNTIYF. In nucleotides, the CDR3 is TGTGCCAGCAGCGGAATACTAGGAAACACCATATATTTT.

The chain combines TRBV27 with TRBJ1-5; unclear D gene. This CDR3 has 14 amino acids. Germline V gene sequence: CDR1 MNHEY, CDR2 SMNVEV (reference sequence). V lost 3 bases to trimming and J lost 1 base, with 7 bases between them. The CDR3, as DNA: TGTGCCAGCAGTTTTCGAGGGAGCAATCAGCCCCAGCATTTT. Its protein product is CASSFRGSNQPQHF.

V usage is TRBV4-3 and J usage is TRBJ2-1; TRBD2 might be the D (6 bases). V was clipped by 4 bases and J by 5 bases, with 12 bases between them. The CDR3 consists of 14 residues. CDR1 is LGHNA, CDR2 YSLEER, per germline. CDR3 DNA: TGCGCCAGCAGCCCCGGGGGTTTTGACAATGAGCAGTTCTTC. Its protein is CASSPGGFDNEQFF.

The chain recombines TRBV30 with TRBJ2-1; 8 bases fit TRBD2. Trimming at V came to 1 base and at J to 4 bases, leaving 3 bases not matched to a gene. Germline-derived CDR1 and CDR2 are GTSNPN and SVGIG (reference sequence). This CDR3 contains 14 residues. The CDR3, as DNA: TGTGCCTGGAGTGGAGTAGCGGGGTACAATGAGCAGTTCTTC. Translation gives CAWSGVAGYNEQFF. Supplemented by reference TRBV30 and TRBJ2-1, the full variable domain reads SQTIHQWPATLVQPVGSPLSLECTVEGTSNPNLYWYRQAAGRGLQLLFYSVGIGQISSEVPQNLSASRPQDRQFILSSKKLLLSDSGFYLCAWSGVAGYNEQFFGPGTRLTVL.

This sequence joins TRBV9 and TRBJ1-5; D gene unclear. CDR3 size: 14 residues. V lost 0 bases to trimming and J lost 6 bases, with 10 bases between them. The germline gives CDR1 SGDLS, CDR2 YYNGEE. Written as DNA, the CDR3 is TGTGCCAGCAGCGTAGGGTCTACTCCTCAGCCCCAGCATTTT. Translating gives CASSVGSTPQPQHF.

V gene TRBV7-3 combines with J gene TRBJ2-1; TRBD2 matches at 10 bases. Germline V gene lookup returns CDR1 SGHTA and CDR2 FQGTGA. The CDR3 extends over 17 amino acids. The ends lost 2 bases at V and 4 bases at J; junction bases unmatched: 8. As DNA, the CDR3 is TGTGCCAGCAGCTTATTCGGGACTAGCGTACTATACAATGAGCAGTTCTTC. Translating gives CASSLFGTSVLYNEQFF.

This clone was seen once. The genes are TRBV28 and TRBJ2-7; possible D gene TRBD1, 6 bases. The V end was cut by 8 bases, the J end by 2 bases, with 10 bases between. Germline values: CDR1 MDHEN, CDR2 SYDVKM. The CDR3 contains 12 residues. This CDR3 is CASGGPTYEQYF. CDR3 DNA sequence: TGTGCCAGCGGGGGCCCTACCTACGAGCAGTACTTC.

The chain recombines TRBV10-3 with TRBJ2-7; 10 nucleotides align to TRBD1. J lost 2 bases, V lost 2 bases, and 6 bases had no gene match. Germline V gene data show CDR1 as ENHRY and CDR2 as SYGVKD. There are 16 residues in the CDR3. CDR3 in DNA: TGTGCCATCAGTGAGCAAGGACAGGGGGAAACCTACGAGCAGTACTTC. Its translation is CAISEQGQGETYEQYF.